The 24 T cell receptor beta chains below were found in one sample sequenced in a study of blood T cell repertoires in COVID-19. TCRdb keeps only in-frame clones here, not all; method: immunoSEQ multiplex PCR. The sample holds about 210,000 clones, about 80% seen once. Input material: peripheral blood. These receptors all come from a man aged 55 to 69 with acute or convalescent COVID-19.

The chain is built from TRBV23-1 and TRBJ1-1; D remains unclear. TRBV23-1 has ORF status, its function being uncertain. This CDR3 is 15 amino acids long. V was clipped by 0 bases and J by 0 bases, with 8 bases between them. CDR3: CASSQSESMNTEAFF. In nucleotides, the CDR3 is TGCGCCAGCAGTCAATCGGAGTCAATGAACACTGAAGCTTTCTTT.

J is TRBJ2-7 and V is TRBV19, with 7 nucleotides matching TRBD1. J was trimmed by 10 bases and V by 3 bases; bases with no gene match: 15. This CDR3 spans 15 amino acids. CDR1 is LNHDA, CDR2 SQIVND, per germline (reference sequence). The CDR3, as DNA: TGTGCCAGTAGTATCCCCGCAGGGGGTTTTACGCGACAGTACTTC. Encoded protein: CASSIPAGGFTRQYF.

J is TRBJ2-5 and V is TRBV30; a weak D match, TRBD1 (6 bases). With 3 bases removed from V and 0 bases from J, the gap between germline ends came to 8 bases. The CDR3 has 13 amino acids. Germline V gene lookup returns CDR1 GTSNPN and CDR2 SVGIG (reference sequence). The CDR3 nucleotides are TGTGCCTGGAGGCGACAGGACCAAGAGACCCAGTACTTC. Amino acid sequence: CAWRRQDQETQYF.

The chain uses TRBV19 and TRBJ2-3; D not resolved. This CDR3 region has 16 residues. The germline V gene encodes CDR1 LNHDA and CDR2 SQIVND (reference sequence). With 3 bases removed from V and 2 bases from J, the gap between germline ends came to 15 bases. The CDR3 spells CASSIRPGSSTDTQYF. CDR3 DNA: TGTGCCAGTAGTATCCGCCCAGGCAGTTCCACAGATACGCAGTATTTT.

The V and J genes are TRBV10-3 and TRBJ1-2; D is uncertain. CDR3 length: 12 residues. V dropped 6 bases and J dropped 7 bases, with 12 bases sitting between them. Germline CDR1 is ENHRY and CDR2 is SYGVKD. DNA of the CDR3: TGTGCCATCAGGCTGACCCCGGGTGGCTACACCTTC. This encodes CAIRLTPGGYTF.

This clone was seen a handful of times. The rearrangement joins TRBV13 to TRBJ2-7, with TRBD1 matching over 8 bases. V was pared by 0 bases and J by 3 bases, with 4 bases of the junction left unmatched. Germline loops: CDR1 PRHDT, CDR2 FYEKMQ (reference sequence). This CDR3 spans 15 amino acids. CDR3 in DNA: TGTGCCAGCAGCTTAGGCCGCGGGACAGGCTACGAGCAGTACTTC. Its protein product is CASSLGRGTGYEQYF.

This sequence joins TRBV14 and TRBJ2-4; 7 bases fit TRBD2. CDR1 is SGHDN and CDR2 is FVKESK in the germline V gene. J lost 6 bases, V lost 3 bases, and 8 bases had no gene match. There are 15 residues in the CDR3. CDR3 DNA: TGTGCCAGCAGCCATTATCGGGGGGTGAGAAACATTCAGTACTTC. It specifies CASSHYRGVRNIQYF.

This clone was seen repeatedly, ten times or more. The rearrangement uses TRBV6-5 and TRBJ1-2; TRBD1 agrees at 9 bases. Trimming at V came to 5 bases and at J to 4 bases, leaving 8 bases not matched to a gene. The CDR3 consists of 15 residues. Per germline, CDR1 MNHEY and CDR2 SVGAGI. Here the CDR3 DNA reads TGTGCCAGCAGTCCAGGGACAGGGAGCGTCTATGGCTACACCTTC. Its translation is CASSPGTGSVYGYTF.

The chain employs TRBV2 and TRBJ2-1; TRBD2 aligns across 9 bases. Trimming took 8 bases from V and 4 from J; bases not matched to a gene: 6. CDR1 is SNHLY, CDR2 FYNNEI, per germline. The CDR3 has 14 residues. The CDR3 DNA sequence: TGTGCCAGCCAGGCTAGCGGGGAATACAATGAGCAGTTCTTC. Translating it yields CASQASGEYNEQFF.

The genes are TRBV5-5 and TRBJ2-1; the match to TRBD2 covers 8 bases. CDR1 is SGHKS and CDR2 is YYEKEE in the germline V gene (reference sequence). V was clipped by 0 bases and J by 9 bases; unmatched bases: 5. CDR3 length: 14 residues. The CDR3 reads CASSLAWAGGEQFF. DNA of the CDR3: TGTGCCAGCAGCTTGGCCTGGGCGGGAGGTGAGCAGTTCTTC.

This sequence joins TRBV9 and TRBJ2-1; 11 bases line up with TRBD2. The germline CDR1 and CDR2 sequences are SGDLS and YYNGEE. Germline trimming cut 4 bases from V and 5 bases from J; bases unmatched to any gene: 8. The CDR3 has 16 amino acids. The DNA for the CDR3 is TGTGCCAGCAGCCCCGGGGTAGCGGGGGGGAACAATGAGCAGTTCTTC. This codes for CASSPGVAGGNNEQFF.

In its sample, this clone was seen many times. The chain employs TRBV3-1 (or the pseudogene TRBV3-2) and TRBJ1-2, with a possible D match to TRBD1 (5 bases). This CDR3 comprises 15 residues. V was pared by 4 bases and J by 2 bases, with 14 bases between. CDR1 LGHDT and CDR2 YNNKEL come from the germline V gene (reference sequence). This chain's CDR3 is CASSLYRDRNYGYTF. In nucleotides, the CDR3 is TGTGCCAGCAGCCTTTACCGTGACAGAAACTATGGCTACACCTTC.

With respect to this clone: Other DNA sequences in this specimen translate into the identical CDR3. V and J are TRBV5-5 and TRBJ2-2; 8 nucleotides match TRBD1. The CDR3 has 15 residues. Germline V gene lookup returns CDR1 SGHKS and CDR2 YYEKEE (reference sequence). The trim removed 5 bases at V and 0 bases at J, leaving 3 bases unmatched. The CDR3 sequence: CASRQGASNTGELFF. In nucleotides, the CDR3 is TGTGCCAGCAGGCAGGGGGCTTCGAACACCGGGGAGCTGTTTTTT.

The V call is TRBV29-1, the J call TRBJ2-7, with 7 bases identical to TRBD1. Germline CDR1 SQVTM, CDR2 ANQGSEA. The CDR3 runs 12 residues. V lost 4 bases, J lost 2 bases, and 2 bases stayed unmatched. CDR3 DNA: TGCAGCGTTGCGCAGGGGGCCTACGAGCAGTACTTC. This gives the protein CSVAQGAYEQYF.

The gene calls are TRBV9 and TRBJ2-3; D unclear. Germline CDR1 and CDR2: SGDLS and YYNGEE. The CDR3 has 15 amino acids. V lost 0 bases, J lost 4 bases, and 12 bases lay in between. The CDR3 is CASSVEPRISDTQYF. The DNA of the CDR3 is TGTGCCAGCAGCGTAGAGCCTAGAATCTCAGATACGCAGTATTTT.

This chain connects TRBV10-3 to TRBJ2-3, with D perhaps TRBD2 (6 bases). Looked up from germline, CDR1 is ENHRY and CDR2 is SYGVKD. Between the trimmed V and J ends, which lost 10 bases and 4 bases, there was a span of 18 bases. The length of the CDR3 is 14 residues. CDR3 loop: CASTAGRRADTQYF. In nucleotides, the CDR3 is TGTGCCAGTACTGCAGGTCGGAGGGCAGATACGCAGTATTTT.

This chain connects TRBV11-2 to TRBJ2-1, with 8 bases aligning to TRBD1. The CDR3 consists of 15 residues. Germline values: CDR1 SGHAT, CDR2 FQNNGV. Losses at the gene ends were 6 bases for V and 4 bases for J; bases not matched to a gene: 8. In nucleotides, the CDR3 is TGTGCCAGCAGTTCACAGGGGGTTATATACAATGAGCAGTTCTTC. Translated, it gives CASSSQGVIYNEQFF. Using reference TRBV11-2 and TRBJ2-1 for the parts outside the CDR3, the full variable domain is EAGVAQSPRYKIIEKRQSVAFWCNPISGHATLYWYQQILGQGPKLLIQFQNNGVVDDSQLPKDRFSAERLKGVDSTLKIQPAKLEDSAVYLCASSSQGVIYNEQFFGPGTRLTVL.

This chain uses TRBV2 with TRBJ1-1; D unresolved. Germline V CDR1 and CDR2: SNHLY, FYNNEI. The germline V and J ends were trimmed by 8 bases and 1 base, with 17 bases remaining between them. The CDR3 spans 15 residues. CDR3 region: CASVLGVIRNTEAFF. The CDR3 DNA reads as TGTGCCAGCGTCCTCGGGGTTATAAGGAACACTGAAGCTTTCTTT. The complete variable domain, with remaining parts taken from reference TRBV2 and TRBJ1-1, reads EPEVTQTPSHQVTQMGQEVILRCVPISNHLYFYWYRQILGQKVEFLVSFYNNEISEKSEIFDDQFSVERPDGSNFTLKIRSTKLEDSAMYFCASVLGVIRNTEAFFGQGTRLTVV.

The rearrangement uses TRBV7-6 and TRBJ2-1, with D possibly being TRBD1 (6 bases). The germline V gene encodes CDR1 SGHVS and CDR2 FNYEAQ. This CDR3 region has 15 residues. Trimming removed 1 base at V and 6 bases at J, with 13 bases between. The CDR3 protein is CASSLGGQPFNEQFF. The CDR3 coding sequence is TGTGCCAGCAGCTTAGGCGGACAGCCCTTCAATGAGCAGTTCTTC.

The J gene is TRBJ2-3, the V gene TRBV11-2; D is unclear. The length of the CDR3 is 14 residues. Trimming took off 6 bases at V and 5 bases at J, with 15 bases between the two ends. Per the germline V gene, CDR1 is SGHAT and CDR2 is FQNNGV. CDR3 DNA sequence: TGTGCCAGCAGTCAAAGCTGGGCGAGAGATACGCAGTATTTT. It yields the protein CASSQSWARDTQYF.

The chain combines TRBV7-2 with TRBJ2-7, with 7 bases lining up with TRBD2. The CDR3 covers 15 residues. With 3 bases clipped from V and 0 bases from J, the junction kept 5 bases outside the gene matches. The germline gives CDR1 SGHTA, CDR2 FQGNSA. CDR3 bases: TGTGCCAGCAGCTTTGGGACTACTCCCTCCTACGAGCAGTACTTC. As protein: CASSFGTTPSYEQYF. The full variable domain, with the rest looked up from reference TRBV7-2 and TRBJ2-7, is GAGVSQSPSNKVTEKGKDVELRCDPISGHTALYWYRQSLGQGLEFLIYFQGNSAPDKSGLPSDRFSAERTGGSVSTLTIQRTQQEDSAVYLCASSFGTTPSYEQYFGPGTRLTVT.

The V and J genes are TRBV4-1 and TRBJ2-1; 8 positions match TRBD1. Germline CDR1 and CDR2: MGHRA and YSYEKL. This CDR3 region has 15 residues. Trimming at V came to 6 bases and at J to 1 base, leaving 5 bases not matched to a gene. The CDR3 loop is CASRSGGGSYNEQFF. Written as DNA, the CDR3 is TGCGCCAGCAGATCAGGGGGCGGTTCCTACAATGAGCAGTTCTTC.

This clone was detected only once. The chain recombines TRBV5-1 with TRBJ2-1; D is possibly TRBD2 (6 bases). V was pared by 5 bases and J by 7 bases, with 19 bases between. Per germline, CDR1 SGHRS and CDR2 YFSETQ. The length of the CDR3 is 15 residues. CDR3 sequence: CASRLGGLARNEQFF. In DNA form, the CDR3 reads TGCGCCAGCAGGCTGGGCGGGCTAGCGAGGAATGAGCAGTTCTTC.

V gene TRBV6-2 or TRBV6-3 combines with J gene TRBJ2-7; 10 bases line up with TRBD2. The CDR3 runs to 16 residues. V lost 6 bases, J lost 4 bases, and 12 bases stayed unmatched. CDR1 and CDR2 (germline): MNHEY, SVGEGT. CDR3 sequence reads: CASSSIKRLAGYEQYF. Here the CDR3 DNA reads TGTGCCAGCAGCTCAATCAAAAGACTAGCGGGTTACGAGCAGTACTTC.